A single sample gave rise to the 3 T cell receptor beta chains below, sequenced in a study of CD8 T cells in Susac syndrome. Reverse transcription of roughly 0.45 to 1 ug RNA used random hexamers. TCRdb re-called the immunoSEQ multiplex PCR reads with MiXCR, one entry per CDR3 protein. There are a few hundred thousand distinct CDR3 sequences in the sample; about 90% occur only once, and about 0.12% lies in the top ten. The sequencing input was CD8+ T cells from PBMCs. Source of these receptors: a human donor with multiple sclerosis.

The V call is TRBV19, the J call TRBJ2-1; TRBD1 aligns across 9 bases. CDR1 LNHDA and CDR2 SQIVND come from the germline V gene (reference sequence). This CDR3 has 15 amino acids. The ends lost 6 bases at V and 6 bases at J; junction bases unmatched: 9. In nucleotides, the CDR3 is TGTGCCAGTAGCCCTACAGGGGGCGCGCTCAATGAGCAGTTCTTC. Protein sequence: CASSPTGGALNEQFF.

The CDR3 region has the DNA TGTGCCAGCAGCCCCCGGGGGCAGATGAACACTGAAGCTTTCTTT. Encoded protein: CASSPRGQMNTEAFF. The J gene is TRBJ1-1, the V gene TRBV5-6; D possibly corresponds to TRBD1 (6 bases). V lost 4 bases to trimming and J lost 0 bases, with 13 bases between them. The CDR3 consists of 15 residues. Germline CDR1 reads SGHDT; CDR2 reads YYEEEE.

V usage is TRBV7-6 and J usage is TRBJ1-1; D is undetermined. Between the trimmed V and J ends, which lost 4 bases and 4 bases, there was a span of 13 bases. The germline V gene encodes CDR1 SGHVS and CDR2 FNYEAQ. The CDR3 extends over 14 amino acids. The CDR3 here is CASSSGPWGTEAFF. CDR3 DNA: TGTGCCAGCAGCTCCGGGCCCTGGGGCACTGAAGCTTTCTTT.